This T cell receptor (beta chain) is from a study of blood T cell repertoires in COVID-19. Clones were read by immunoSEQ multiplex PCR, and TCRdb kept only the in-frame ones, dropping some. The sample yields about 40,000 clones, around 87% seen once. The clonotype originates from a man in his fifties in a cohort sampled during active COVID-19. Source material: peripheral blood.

The CDR3 sequence is CASSAGQTGHRELFF. DNA for the CDR3: TGTGCCAGCAGCGCGGGACAGACAGGGCACCGGGAGCTGTTTTTT. V is TRBV7-9 and J is TRBJ2-2, with a possible D match to TRBD1 (7 bases). The CDR3 runs to 15 residues. V gave up 5 bases and J gave up 9 bases, with 19 bases separating them. Germline loops: CDR1 SEHNR, CDR2 FQNEAQ (reference sequence).